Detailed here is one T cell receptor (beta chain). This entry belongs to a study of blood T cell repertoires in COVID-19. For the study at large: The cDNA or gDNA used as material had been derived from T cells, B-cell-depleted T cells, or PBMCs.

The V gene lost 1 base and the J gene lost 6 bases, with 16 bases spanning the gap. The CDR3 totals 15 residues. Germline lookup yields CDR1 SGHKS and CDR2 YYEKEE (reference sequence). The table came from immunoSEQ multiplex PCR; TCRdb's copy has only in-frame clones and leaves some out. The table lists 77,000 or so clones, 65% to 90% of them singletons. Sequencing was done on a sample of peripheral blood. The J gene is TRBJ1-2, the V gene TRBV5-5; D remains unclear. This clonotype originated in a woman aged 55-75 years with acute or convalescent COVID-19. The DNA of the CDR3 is TGTGCCAGCAGCTTGTACCCCGTCGGGTTTCATGGCTACACCTTC. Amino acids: CASSLYPVGFHGYTF.